A single sample gave rise to the 22 T cell receptor beta chains below, sequenced in a study of early stage breast cancer tumors. Sequencing was performed with immunoSEQ multiplex PCR; in TCRdb, only in-frame clones are kept and a portion is missing. The sample has 25,000 to 35,000 clones, 80% seen once. The material sequenced was blood. The origin of the receptors is a person between 60 and 69 years old with breast cancer.

The chain joins TRBV13 to TRBJ1-4, with 7 bases fitting TRBD1. Germline values: CDR1 PRHDT, CDR2 FYEKMQ (reference sequence). J lost 3 bases, V lost 5 bases, and 12 bases had no gene match. The CDR3 totals 17 residues. The CDR3 nucleotides are TGTGCCAGCAGCCAGACCGACAGGGAAGGAGCTAATGAAAAACTGTTTTTT. Translated: CASSQTDREGANEKLFF.

The chain recombines TRBV11-2 with TRBJ2-2; the D gene is possibly TRBD1 (7 bases). Trimming removed 8 bases from V and 6 bases from J, with 25 bases in between. The germline V gene has CDR1 SGHAT and CDR2 FQNNGV. The CDR3 has 17 amino acids. CDR3 sequence (DNA): TGTGCCAGCCCCTCGGAGGGACAGCTTGTTCCCGCCGGGGAGCTGTTTTTT. Translated: CASPSEGQLVPAGELFF.

The chain carries TRBV29-1 and TRBJ2-1, with TRBD1 as a possible D gene (6 bases). Looked up from germline, CDR1 is SQVTM and CDR2 is ANQGSEA. V lost 6 bases and J lost 3, with 15 bases in between. The CDR3 is 14 residues long. The CDR3 is CSVQGLDYYNEQFF. CDR3 in DNA: TGCAGCGTACAGGGATTAGACTACTACAATGAGCAGTTCTTC.

The chain joins TRBV10-3 to TRBJ1-3; tentatively, D is TRBD1 (6 bases). CDR1 ENHRY and CDR2 SYGVKD come from the germline V gene. The V end was cut by 3 bases, the J end by 2 bases, with 8 bases between. The CDR3 is 14 residues long. The CDR3 nucleotides read TGTGCCATCAGTGACAGGGGTGCTGGAAACACCATATATTTT. Translation gives CAISDRGAGNTIYF.

About this clone: It is unclear where the CDR3 begins or ends on the DNA, so no DNA is shown, and the CDR3 is as TCRdb lists it. The chain combines TRBV11-1 with TRBJ2-3; the table calls TRBD2, which could not be checked here. 15 amino acids form the CDR3, both terminal residues included. Germline V gene lookup returns CDR1 SGHAT and CDR2 FQDESV (reference sequence). The CDR3 spells CASSLFWRGGDTQYF.

The rearrangement joins TRBV5-1 to TRBJ2-2; a possible D gene is TRBD2 (5 bases). V lost 6 bases to trimming and J lost 5 bases, with 14 bases between them. Per the germline V gene, CDR1 is SGHRS and CDR2 is YFSETQ. This CDR3 has 14 amino acids. CDR3 DNA: TGCGCCAGCATGGAGGACTCTGGAACCGGGGAGCTGTTTTTT. It specifies CASMEDSGTGELFF.

The rearrangement uses TRBV4-1 and TRBJ1-4; perhaps TRBD1 as D (6 bases). This CDR3 spans 16 amino acids. Trimming stripped 1 base from V and 6 bases from J, with 15 bases between. From germline, CDR1 is MGHRA and CDR2 YSYEKL. DNA for the CDR3: TGCGCCAGCAGCCAAGCCTACAGGGTTGAGGATGAAAAACTGTTTTTT. This encodes CASSQAYRVEDEKLFF.

The gene calls are TRBV7-9 and TRBJ1-5; D is perhaps TRBD1 (6 bases). V gave up 5 bases and J gave up 5 bases, with 16 bases separating them. This CDR3 contains 15 residues. From germline, CDR1 is SEHNR and CDR2 FQNEAQ (reference sequence). The DNA of the CDR3 is TGTGCCAGCAGCATTTCAGGGGAGAGGGATCAGCCCCAGCATTTT. Protein sequence: CASSISGERDQPQHF.

The chain uses TRBV11-3 and TRBJ1-2, with TRBD1 matching 8 bases. The CDR3 extends over 15 amino acids. After removal of 6 bases from V and 3 bases from J, the junction contained 9 bases not matched to a gene. Germline CDR1 SGHNT, CDR2 YENEEA. The CDR3 nucleotides are TGTGCCAGCAGTCCTCAGGGGGCGATGTACTATGGCTACACCTTC. Protein product: CASSPQGAMYYGYTF.

The chain is built from TRBV5-1 and TRBJ1-2, with 12 bases matching TRBD1. Germline CDR1 and CDR2: SGHRS and YFSETQ. This CDR3 has 15 residues. The V gene end was trimmed by 4 bases and the J gene end by 5 bases; junction bases not matched to a gene: 6. CDR3 loop: CASSQAGQGAYGYTF. The CDR3 DNA is TGCGCCAGCAGCCAGGCGGGACAGGGGGCATATGGCTACACCTTC.

The CDR3 coding sequence is TGTGCCAGCAGCGAGCCCCACACCTTC. Its translation: CASSEPHTF. The rearrangement uses TRBV9 and TRBJ1-2; unclear D gene. The CDR3 loop spans 9 amino acids. Trimming removed 3 bases from V and 12 bases from J, with 6 bases in between. Germline lookup yields CDR1 SGDLS and CDR2 YYNGEE.

This clone has a handful of counts. The chain uses TRBV19 and TRBJ1-5, with D possibly being TRBD1 (5 bases). Germline V gene lookup returns CDR1 LNHDA and CDR2 SQIVND (reference sequence). The CDR3 loop spans 15 amino acids. Trimming stripped 10 bases from V and 7 bases from J, with 23 bases between. CDR3 sequence reads: CATRNAGVWTQPQHF. CDR3 in DNA: TGTGCCACCCGGAATGCGGGGGTTTGGACCCAGCCCCAGCATTTT.

This clone was observed a few times. CDR3: CASSLGGFYNEQFF. Written as DNA, the CDR3 is TGTGCCAGCAGCTTAGGGGGTTTCTACAATGAGCAGTTCTTC. V and J are TRBV5-4 and TRBJ2-1, with D possibly being TRBD1 (6 bases). The V end lost 2 bases, the J end lost 3 bases, and 9 bases lay between the germline ends. The CDR3 is 14 amino acids. The V gene's germline CDR1 is SGHNT and CDR2 YYREEE (reference sequence).

The chain carries TRBV11-2 and TRBJ1-1; no firm D call. The CDR3 covers 13 residues. Between the trimmed V and J ends, which lost 3 bases and 1 base, there was a span of 6 bases. CDR1 is SGHAT, CDR2 FQNNGV, per germline. The CDR3 protein is CASSFTGNTEAFF. In nucleotides, the CDR3 is TGTGCCAGCAGCTTCACCGGGAACACTGAAGCTTTCTTT.

The J gene is TRBJ1-5, the V gene TRBV6-5; possible D gene TRBD1, 6 bases. V lost 0 bases to trimming and J lost 7 bases, with 16 bases between them. The CDR3 contains 16 residues. Germline assignment: CDR1 MNHEY and CDR2 SVGAGI. The CDR3 DNA is TGTGCCAGCAGTTACTCGCGGGGGGCGGGAGACCAGCCCCAGCATTTT. It encodes CASSYSRGAGDQPQHF.

This chain joins TRBV6-5 and TRBJ2-7; D gene ambiguous. CDR3 length: 11 residues. Germline CDR1 is MNHEY and CDR2 is SVGAGI. V was clipped by 6 bases and J by 3 bases, with 6 bases between them. The CDR3 region is CASRSDYEQYF. In DNA form, the CDR3 reads TGTGCCAGCAGATCAGACTACGAGCAGTACTTC.

This clone was detected a few times. The chain has TRBV2 and TRBJ2-2; a possible D gene is TRBD2 (6 bases). Germline V gene sequence: CDR1 SNHLY, CDR2 FYNNEI. V gave up 7 bases and J gave up 5 bases, with 17 bases separating them. The CDR3 has 15 amino acids. Here the CDR3 reads CASIPLPGRTGELFF. The CDR3 coding sequence is TGTGCCAGCATACCCCTACCGGGGAGGACCGGGGAGCTGTTTTTT. Supplemented by reference TRBV2 and TRBJ2-2, the full variable domain reads EPEVTQTPSHQVTQMGQEVILRCVPISNHLYFYWYRQILGQKVEFLVSFYNNEISEKSEIFDDQFSVERPDGSNFTLKIRSTKLEDSAMYFCASIPLPGRTGELFFGEGSRLTVL.

The chain couples TRBV10-3 to TRBJ2-3; 7 nucleotides align to TRBD1. Trimming cost V 2 bases and J 0 bases; bases outside gene matches: 2. CDR1 and CDR2 from the germline V gene are ENHRY and SYGVKD. The CDR3 spans 15 residues. The CDR3 loop reads CAISEGGQSTDTQYF. Written as DNA, the CDR3 is TGTGCCATCAGTGAGGGGGGACAGAGCACAGATACGCAGTATTTT.

The chain combines TRBV4-1 with TRBJ1-5; the D is unclear. V dropped 0 bases and J dropped 0 bases, with 9 bases sitting between them. The CDR3 covers 16 residues. Germline CDR1 is MGHRA and CDR2 is YSYEKL. CDR3 protein: CASSQDPGNSNQPQHF. The CDR3, as DNA: TGCGCCAGCAGCCAAGATCCCGGTAATAGCAATCAGCCCCAGCATTTT.

The genes are TRBV10-1 and TRBJ1-5; the D is unclear. The V end lost 0 bases, the J end lost 4 bases, and 7 bases lay between the germline ends. Germline V gene lookup returns CDR1 WNHNN and CDR2 SYGVQD (reference sequence). The CDR3 runs 14 residues. As DNA, the CDR3 is TGCGCCAGCAGTGAGTCCGGGATTAATCAGCCCCAGCATTTT. As protein: CASSESGINQPQHF.

This clone was detected only once. This chain joins TRBV6-1 and TRBJ2-1; 10 bases are shared with TRBD1. CDR1 is MNHNS, CDR2 SASEGT, per germline. V was clipped by 7 bases and J by 9 bases; unmatched bases: 9. This CDR3 contains 14 residues. CDR3 loop: CASTGTGVKGEQFF. The DNA for the CDR3 is TGTGCCAGCACCGGGACAGGGGTAAAGGGTGAGCAGTTCTTC.

This clone was picked up a small number of times. V usage is TRBV19 and J usage is TRBJ2-1, with a weak D call TRBD2 (6 bases). V shed 8 bases and J shed 0 bases, with 11 bases lying between them. Per the germline V gene, CDR1 is LNHDA and CDR2 is SQIVND (reference sequence). This CDR3 is 14 amino acids long. Here the CDR3 DNA reads TGTGCCAGTTTTAGCGGTAACTCCTACAATGAGCAGTTCTTC. Protein product: CASFSGNSYNEQFF.